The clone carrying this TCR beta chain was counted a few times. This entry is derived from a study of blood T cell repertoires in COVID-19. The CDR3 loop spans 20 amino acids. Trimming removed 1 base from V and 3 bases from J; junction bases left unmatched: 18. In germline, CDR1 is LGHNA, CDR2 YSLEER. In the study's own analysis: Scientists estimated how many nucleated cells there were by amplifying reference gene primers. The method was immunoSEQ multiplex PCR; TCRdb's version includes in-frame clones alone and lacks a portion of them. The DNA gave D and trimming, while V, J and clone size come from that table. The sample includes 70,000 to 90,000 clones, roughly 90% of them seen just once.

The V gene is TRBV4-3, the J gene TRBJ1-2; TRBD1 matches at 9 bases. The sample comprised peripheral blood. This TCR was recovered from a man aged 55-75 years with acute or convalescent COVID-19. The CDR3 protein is CASSQALLGTGGASYYGYTF. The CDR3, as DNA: TGCGCCAGCAGCCAAGCCCTTTTAGGCACAGGGGGCGCGTCTTACTATGGCTACACCTTC.